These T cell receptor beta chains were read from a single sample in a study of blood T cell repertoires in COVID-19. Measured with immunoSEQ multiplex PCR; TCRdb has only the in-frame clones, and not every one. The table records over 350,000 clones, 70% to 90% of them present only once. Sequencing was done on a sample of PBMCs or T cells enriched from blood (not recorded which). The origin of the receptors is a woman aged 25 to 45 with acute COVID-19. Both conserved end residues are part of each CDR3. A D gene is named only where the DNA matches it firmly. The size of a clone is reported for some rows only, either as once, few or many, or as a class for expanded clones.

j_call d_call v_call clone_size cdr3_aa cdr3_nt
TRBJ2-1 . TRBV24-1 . CATSSFDSYNEQFF TGTGCCACCAGTAGCTTCGACAGCTACAATGAGCAGTTCTTC
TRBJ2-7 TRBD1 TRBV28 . CASSLGQREQYF TGTGCCAGCAGTCTGGGACAGAGGGAGCAGTACTTC
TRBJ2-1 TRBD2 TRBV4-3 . CASSPAGGPYNEQFF TGCGCCAGCAGCCCAGCGGGGGGCCCCTACAATGAGCAGTTCTTC
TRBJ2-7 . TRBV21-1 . CASSKEGALYEQYF TGTGCCAGCAGCAAAGAGGGGGCCCTCTACGAGCAGTACTTC
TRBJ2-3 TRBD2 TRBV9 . CASSVAGGLATSTDTQYF TGTGCCAGCAGCGTAGCAGGTGGACTAGCAACTAGCACAGATACGCAGTATTTT
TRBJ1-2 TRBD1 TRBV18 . CASSPDKVETGMPGYGYTF TGTGCCAGCTCACCCGACAAAGTAGAGACAGGGATGCCAGGCTATGGCTACACCTTC
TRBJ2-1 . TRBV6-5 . CASSYQSQALYNEQFF TGTGCCAGCAGTTACCAGAGCCAGGCCCTCTACAATGAGCAGTTCTTC
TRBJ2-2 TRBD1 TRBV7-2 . CASSRPTGGIRNTGELFF TGTGCCAGCAGCCGCCCAACAGGGGGCATTAGGAACACCGGGGAGCTGTTTTTT
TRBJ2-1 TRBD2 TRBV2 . CASSDERGVLNEQFF TGTGCCAGCAGTGATGAGCGGGGGGTGTTGAATGAGCAGTTCTTC
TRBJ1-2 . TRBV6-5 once CASSYKGMNYGYTF TGTGCCAGCAGTTATAAGGGGATGAACTATGGCTACACCTTC
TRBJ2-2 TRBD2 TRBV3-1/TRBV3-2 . CASSLLAGGPRGTGELFF TGTGCCAGCAGCCTTTTAGCGGGGGGGCCGCGGGGCACCGGGGAGCTGTTTTTT
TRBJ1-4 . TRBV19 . CASSKTGTPPATNEKLFF TGTGCCAGTAGTAAAACCGGGACACCTCCTGCAACTAATGAAAAACTGTTTTTT
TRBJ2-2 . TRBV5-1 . CASSLSGTGELFF TGCGCCAGCAGCTTGAGCGGGACCGGGGAGCTGTTTTTT
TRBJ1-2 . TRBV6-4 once CASSPARGYGYTF TGTGCCAGCAGTCCCGCCCGAGGGTATGGCTACACCTTC
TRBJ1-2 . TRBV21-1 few CASSKVGTGGAGYTF TGTGCCAGCAGCAAAGTAGGGACAGGGGGCGCTGGCTACACCTTC
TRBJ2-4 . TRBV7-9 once CASSLIPGVGKNIQYF TGTGCCAGCAGCTTAATCCCAGGGGTGGGGAAAAACATTCAGTACTTC
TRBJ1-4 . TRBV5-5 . CASSPPGLYNEKLFF TGTGCCAGCAGCCCTCCCGGTCTTTATAATGAAAAACTGTTTTTT
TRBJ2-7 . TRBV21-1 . CASSKAENQGPGLHYYEQYF TGTGCCAGCAGCAAAGCCGAAAACCAGGGGCCCGGACTCCATTACTACGAGCAGTACTTC
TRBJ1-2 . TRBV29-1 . CSVEDTLNYGYTF TGCAGCGTTGAGGACACCCTTAACTATGGCTACACCTTC
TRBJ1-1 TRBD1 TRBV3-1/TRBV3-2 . CASSSRQGTEAFF TGTGCCAGCAGCTCCCGACAGGGCACTGAAGCTTTCTTT
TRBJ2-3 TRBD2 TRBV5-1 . CASGGEAGGTDTQYF TGCGCCAGCGGGGGTGAAGCGGGGGGCACAGATACGCAGTATTTT
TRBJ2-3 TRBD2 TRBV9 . CASSLGTSGAFGTQYF TGTGCCAGCAGCCTGGGGACTAGCGGGGCCTTTGGTACGCAGTATTTT
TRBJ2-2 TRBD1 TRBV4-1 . CASSRKGQGGTGELFF TGCGCCAGCAGCCGGAAGGGACAGGGGGGCACCGGGGAGCTGTTTTTT
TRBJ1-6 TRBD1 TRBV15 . CATSKKTGKDSPLHF TGTGCCACCAGCAAAAAGACAGGGAAGGATTCACCCCTCCACTTT
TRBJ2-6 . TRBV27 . CASSPRTRGGYSGANVLTF TGTGCCAGCAGTCCTCGAACTAGAGGGGGTTACTCTGGGGCCAACGTCCTGACTTTC
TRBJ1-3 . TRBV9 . CASSADSRSGNTIYF TGTGCCAGCAGCGCAGACTCCCGCTCTGGAAACACCATATATTTT
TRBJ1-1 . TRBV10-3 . CAISGARTAEAFF TGTGCCATCAGTGGGGCGAGGACAGCGGAAGCTTTCTTT
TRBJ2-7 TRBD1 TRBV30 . CAWSGQGYLGSYEQYF TGTGCCTGGTCGGGACAGGGGTACCTCGGATCCTACGAGCAGTACTTC
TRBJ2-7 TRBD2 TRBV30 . CAWSDVAGGLVEQYF TGTGCCTGGAGTGATGTAGCGGGGGGGCTAGTCGAGCAGTACTTC
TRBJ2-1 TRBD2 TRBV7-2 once CASSVTSGGYNEQFF TGTGCCAGCAGCGTAACTAGCGGGGGGTACAATGAGCAGTTCTTC